What follows is one T cell receptor (beta chain) and its context. Its specificity is unknown. The sample comes from a study of shared clonotypes between healthy human individuals. Trimming took 4 bases from V and 6 from J, leaving 10 bases between them. The CDR3 consists of 12 residues. In germline, CDR1 is KGHSH, CDR2 LQKENI. General study points: Non-shared clonotypes showed lower generation probabilities than clonotypes common to all four donors. Larger richness was generally estimated for naive than memory subsets.

A roughly 200 ng quantity of DNA, roughly 30,000 T cell genomes, went into the sorted-subset replicate PCRs. Libraries were prepared by immunoSEQ multiplex PCR; TCRdb keeps only in-frame clonotypes and omits some of them. Seen here are about 1 million clones, about 70% observed once, and the top ten hold 1.5%. The chain couples TRBV18 to TRBJ2-7; possibly TRBD1 for D (6 bases). This clonotype was obtained from a man between 18 and 35 years old in good health. Sequencing was performed on memory CD4+ T cells sorted from blood. Subset defined: CD45RA-negative fraction. CDR3 nucleotide sequence: TGTGCCAGCTCACTACAGGGCCCCGAGCAGTACTTC. Its protein is CASSLQGPEQYF.